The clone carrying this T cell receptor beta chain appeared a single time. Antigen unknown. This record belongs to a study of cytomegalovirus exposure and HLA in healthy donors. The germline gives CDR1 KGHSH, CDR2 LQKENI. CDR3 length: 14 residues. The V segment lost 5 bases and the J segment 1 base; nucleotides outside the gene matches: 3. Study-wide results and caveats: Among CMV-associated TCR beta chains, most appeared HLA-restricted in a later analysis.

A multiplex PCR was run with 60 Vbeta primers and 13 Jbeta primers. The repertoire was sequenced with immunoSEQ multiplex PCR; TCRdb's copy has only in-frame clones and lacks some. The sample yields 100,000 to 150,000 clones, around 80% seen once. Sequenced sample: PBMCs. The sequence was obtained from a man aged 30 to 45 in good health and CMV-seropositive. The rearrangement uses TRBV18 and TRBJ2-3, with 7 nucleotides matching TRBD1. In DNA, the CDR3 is TGTGCCAGCTCATCCGGACAGGGCACAGATACGCAGTATTTT. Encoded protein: CASSSGQGTDTQYF.